A single sample gave rise to the 16 T cell receptor beta chains below, sequenced in a study of beta chain features in type 1 diabetes. Expressed TCRB transcripts got sequenced, as all isolated RNA was reverse transcribed. Libraries were prepared by immunoSEQ multiplex PCR; TCRdb keeps only in-frame clonotypes and omits some of them. The sample includes 620,000 or so clones, roughly 15% of them seen just once. The specimen sequenced was naive CD4+ T cells from blood. These receptors originate from a man in his late teens or twenties in good health.

The chain uses TRBV7-9 and TRBJ1-5; 8 bases fit TRBD1. Unmatched junction bases numbered 6, after V lost 5 bases and J lost 0 bases. This CDR3 has 16 residues. Germline V lookup: CDR1 SEHNR, CDR2 FQNEAQ (reference sequence). The CDR3 coding sequence is TGTGCCAGCAGCAAGCCGGGACAGGCTAGCAATCAGCCCCAGCATTTT. It is translated as CASSKPGQASNQPQHF.

In its sample, this clone was seen a few times. The chain employs TRBV28 and TRBJ2-2; a weak D match, TRBD1 (6 bases). Trimming took off 4 bases at V and 6 bases at J, with 15 bases between the two ends. The CDR3 runs 15 residues. Germline values: CDR1 MDHEN, CDR2 SYDVKM. DNA of the CDR3: TGTGCCAGCAGTTCAGTCGGCAGGGGATCCGGGGAGCTGTTTTTT. Encoded protein: CASSSVGRGSGELFF.

The chain combines TRBV28 with TRBJ2-5, with TRBD2 matching 9 bases. CDR1 is MDHEN and CDR2 is SYDVKM in the germline V gene. This CDR3 spans 14 amino acids. V dropped 5 bases and J dropped 1; count of bases not matched to a gene: 2. CDR3 sequence: CASSLAGFQETQYF. In DNA, the CDR3 is TGTGCCAGCAGTCTAGCGGGGTTCCAAGAGACCCAGTACTTC.

The chain couples TRBV11-2 to TRBJ2-5, with D tentatively TRBD2 (5 bases). V was cut by 1 base and J by 7 bases, with 16 bases left in between. The CDR3 is 15 amino acids. Germline V lookup: CDR1 SGHAT, CDR2 FQNNGV. CDR3 DNA: TGTGCCAGCAGCTTAGCCCCGTACCAAGAGGGGACCCAGTACTTC. Amino acids: CASSLAPYQEGTQYF.

This clone has just one count. The chain employs TRBV30 and TRBJ2-5, with TRBD2 as a possible D gene (7 bases). The CDR3 contains 14 residues. Germline V lookup: CDR1 GTSNPN, CDR2 SVGIG (reference sequence). Trimming removed 2 bases at V and 4 bases at J, with 14 bases between. The CDR3 loop is CAWSIRGAPETQYF. The CDR3 coding sequence is TGTGCCTGGAGTATTCGGGGGGCCCCAGAGACCCAGTACTTC.

This clone has only one observation. V usage is TRBV9 and J usage is TRBJ2-7, with D unresolved. Germline CDR1 SGDLS, CDR2 YYNGEE. The CDR3 runs to 15 residues. Trimming cost V 3 bases and J 2 bases, with 15 bases left between them. The chain's CDR3 is CASSETENFPYEQYF. The CDR3 DNA follows: TGTGCCAGCAGCGAGACCGAAAACTTTCCCTACGAGCAGTACTTC. Variable domain in full (rest from reference TRBV9 and TRBJ2-7): DSGVTQTPKHLITATGQRVTLRCSPRSGDLSVYWYQQSLDQGLQFLIQYYNGEERAKGNILERFSAQQFPDLHSELNLSSLELGDSALYFCASSETENFPYEQYFGPGTRLTVT.

V gene TRBV5-4 combines with J gene TRBJ1-1; D possibly corresponds to TRBD1 (5 bases). V dropped 2 bases and J dropped 0 bases, with 11 bases sitting between them. The length of the CDR3 is 15 residues. The germline CDR1 and CDR2 sequences are SGHNT and YYREEE (reference sequence). The CDR3, as DNA: TGTGCCAGCAGCTTCCCACAGGACATGAACACTGAAGCTTTCTTT. Its translation is CASSFPQDMNTEAFF.

This clone was detected a few times. This chain uses TRBV7-2 with TRBJ2-5, with 8 bases that match TRBD1. Germline CDR1 and CDR2: SGHTA and FQGNSA. This CDR3 is 16 amino acids long. V trimming: 5 bases; J trimming: 2 bases; junction bases outside the gene matches: 10. CDR3 loop: CASSPVGGTGQETQYF. The CDR3 nucleotides are TGTGCCAGCAGCCCTGTCGGAGGGACAGGACAAGAGACCCAGTACTTC.

V and J are TRBV29-1 and TRBJ1-1; possible D gene TRBD1, 5 bases. V shed 3 bases and J shed 6 bases, with 14 bases lying between them. This CDR3 is built from 13 residues. The V gene's germline CDR1 is SQVTM and CDR2 ANQGSEA. The CDR3 protein is CSVEVDKRAEAFF. The CDR3 nucleotides are TGCAGCGTTGAGGTGGACAAACGGGCTGAAGCTTTCTTT. The full variable domain, completed using reference TRBV29-1 and TRBJ1-1, is SAVISQKPSRDICQRGTSLTIQCQVDSQVTMMFWYRQQPGQSLTLIATANQGSEATYESGFVIDKFPISRPNLTFSTLTVSNMSPEDSSIYLCSVEVDKRAEAFFGQGTRLTVV.

This clone was counted only a few times. The chain links TRBV19 to TRBJ1-4; no clear D. V dropped 8 bases and J dropped 2 bases, with 12 bases sitting between them. Germline CDR1 is LNHDA and CDR2 is SQIVND (reference sequence). The CDR3 consists of 14 residues. The CDR3 spells CASGDSATNEKLFF. The CDR3 region has the DNA TGTGCCAGTGGCGACTCCGCGACTAATGAAAAACTGTTTTTT.

This chain joins TRBV28 and TRBJ2-7, with D tentatively TRBD1 or TRBD2 (6 bases each). Trimming pared 0 bases from V and 4 bases from J, leaving 19 bases between. This CDR3 region has 17 residues. Germline V gene data show CDR1 as MDHEN and CDR2 as SYDVKM. As DNA, the CDR3 is TGTGCCAGCAGTTTATGGGGTGCTGGGGGGCGGAAGTACGAGCAGTACTTC. Amino acid sequence: CASSLWGAGGRKYEQYF.

This clone has only a few counts. Different DNA sequences within this sample yield the same CDR3. This chain joins TRBV7-2 and TRBJ2-7; D uncertain. This CDR3 comprises 11 residues. V gave up 5 bases and J gave up 6 bases, with 8 bases separating them. Per germline, CDR1 SGHTA and CDR2 FQGNSA. The DNA for the CDR3 is TGTGCCAGCAGCGCTTTTTCCGAGCAGTACTTC. This codes for CASSAFSEQYF.

V is TRBV5-1 and J is TRBJ2-7, with 9 nucleotides matching TRBD2. The J segment lost 6 bases and the V segment lost 1 base, leaving 8 bases of the junction unmatched. This CDR3 has 15 residues. From germline, CDR1 is SGHRS and CDR2 YFSETQ. The CDR3 region is CASSLLAGGPGEQYF. Written as DNA, the CDR3 is TGCGCCAGCAGCTTGTTGGCGGGAGGGCCTGGCGAGCAGTACTTC.

The V gene is TRBV6-5, the J gene TRBJ2-7, with D perhaps TRBD2 (5 bases). V shed 6 bases and J shed 5 bases, with 17 bases lying between them. Per germline, CDR1 MNHEY and CDR2 SVGAGI. The CDR3 is made up of 14 amino acids. CDR3 residues: CASRGRGIENEQYF. The CDR3 coding sequence is TGTGCCAGCAGGGGCAGAGGGATTGAGAACGAGCAGTACTTC.

The chain combines TRBV6-5 with TRBJ2-7, with D unresolved. Germline CDR1 is MNHEY and CDR2 is SVGAGI. Trimming removed 2 bases from V and 0 bases from J, with 8 bases in between. This CDR3 region has 14 residues. The CDR3 DNA sequence: TGTGCCAGCAGTTACCAAATGGGCTCCTACGAGCAGTACTTC. This encodes CASSYQMGSYEQYF.

This clone was counted a few times. The V and J genes are TRBV29-1 and TRBJ2-5; a weak D match, TRBD1 (5 bases). The CDR3 spans 16 residues. The V gene's germline CDR1 is SQVTM and CDR2 ANQGSEA. The V end was cut by 6 bases, the J end by 4 bases, with 24 bases between. As DNA, the CDR3 is TGCAGCGTGACCTTGAAGCAGGGTGGCGGAAGAGAGACCCAGTACTTC. Translation: CSVTLKQGGGRETQYF.